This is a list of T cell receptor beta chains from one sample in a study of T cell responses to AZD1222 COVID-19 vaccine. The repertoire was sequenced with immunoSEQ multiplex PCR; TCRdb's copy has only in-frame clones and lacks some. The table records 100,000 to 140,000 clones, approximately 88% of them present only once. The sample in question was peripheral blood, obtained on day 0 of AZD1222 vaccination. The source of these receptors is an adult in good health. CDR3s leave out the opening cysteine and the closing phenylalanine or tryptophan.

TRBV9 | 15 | ASSYRDTASAGNTIY
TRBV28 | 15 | ASTGQADGSSGNTIY
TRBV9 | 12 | ASSRRDNQETQY
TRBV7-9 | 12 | ASSPGQANSPLH
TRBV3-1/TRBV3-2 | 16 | ASSARTPSSPTNEKLF
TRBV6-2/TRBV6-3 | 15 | ASSYGSSGTYNQPQH
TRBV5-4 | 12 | ASSLGGRDYGYT
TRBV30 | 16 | ARGAGQSSVGTSYEQY
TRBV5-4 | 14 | ASSSAGALNSYEQY
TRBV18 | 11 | ASSTDRGTEAF
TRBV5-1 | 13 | ASSSAGTGEETQY
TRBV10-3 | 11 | ATLAGSSYEQY
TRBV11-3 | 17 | ASSLAFGTGGAPGGEQY
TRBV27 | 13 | ASATGTAQSDTQY
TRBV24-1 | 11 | ATSHSTNYGYT
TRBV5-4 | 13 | ASSFSGTGAEKLF
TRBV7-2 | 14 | ASSLWAGVRADTQY
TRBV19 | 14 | ASSMTTSGRSYEQY
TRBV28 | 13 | ASSLTGTGSYGYT
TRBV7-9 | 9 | ASSPADTQY
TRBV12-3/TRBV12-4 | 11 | ASSLGGPYEQY
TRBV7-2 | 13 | ASSLARGTGQPQH
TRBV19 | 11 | ASSMLGADGYT
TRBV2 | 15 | ASSRLHRQGSHGEQY
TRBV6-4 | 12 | ASSSGTGGTEAF
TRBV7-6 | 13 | ASSLAARDFYEQY
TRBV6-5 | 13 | ASSPSGSGGNTIY
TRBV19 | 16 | ASSRLGTGGRDNQPQH
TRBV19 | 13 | ASSRGLAGVGEQF
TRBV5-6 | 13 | ASSFRQLAKNIQY
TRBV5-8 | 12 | ASSLGASNQPQH
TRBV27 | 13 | ASSSGARRNYGYT
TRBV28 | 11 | ASIERSYNEQF
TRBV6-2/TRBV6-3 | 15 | ASSYSNVILANYGYT
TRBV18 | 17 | ASSPKTSGSRGTDGELF
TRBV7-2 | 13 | ASSWPGQGHYEQY
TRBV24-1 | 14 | ATSANSRGSTDTQY
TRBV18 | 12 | ASSPGQGGETQY
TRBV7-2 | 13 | ASSLDFQNHNEQF
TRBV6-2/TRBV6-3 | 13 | ASSYTTGWDQPQH
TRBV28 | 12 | ASSSPGTYDTQY
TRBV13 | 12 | ASTRDSGENEQF
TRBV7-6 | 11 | ASSPGPGNEQY
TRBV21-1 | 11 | ASSLRCTDTQY
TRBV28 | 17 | ASSSLRQGLAVNTGELF
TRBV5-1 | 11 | ASSPTSPDTQY